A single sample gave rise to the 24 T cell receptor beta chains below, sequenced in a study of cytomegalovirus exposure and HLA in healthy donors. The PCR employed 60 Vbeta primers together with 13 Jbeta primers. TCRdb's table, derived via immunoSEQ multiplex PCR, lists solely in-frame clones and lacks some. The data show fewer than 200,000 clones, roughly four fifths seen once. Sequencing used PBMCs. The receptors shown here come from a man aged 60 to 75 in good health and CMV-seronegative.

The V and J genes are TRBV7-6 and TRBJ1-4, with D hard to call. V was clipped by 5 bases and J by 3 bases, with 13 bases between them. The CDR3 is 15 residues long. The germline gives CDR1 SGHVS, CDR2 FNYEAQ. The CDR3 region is CASSLEFAANEKLFF. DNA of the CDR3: TGTGCCAGCAGCCTCGAGTTCGCGGCTAATGAAAAACTGTTTTTT.

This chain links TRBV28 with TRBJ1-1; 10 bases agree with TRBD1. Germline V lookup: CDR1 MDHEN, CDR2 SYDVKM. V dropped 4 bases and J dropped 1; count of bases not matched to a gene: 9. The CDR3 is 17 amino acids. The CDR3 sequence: CASSSGQGMGENTEAFF. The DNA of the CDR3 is TGTGCCAGCAGTTCGGGACAGGGGATGGGAGAGAACACTGAAGCTTTCTTT.

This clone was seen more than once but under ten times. CDR3 sequence reads: CASGQEGNSPLHF. For the CDR3, the DNA is TGTGCCAGTGGACAGGAGGGTAATTCACCCCTCCACTTT. The gene calls are TRBV27 and TRBJ1-6; 7 bases fit TRBD1. J lost 6 bases, V lost 9 bases, and 5 bases had no gene match. Germline V CDR1 and CDR2: MNHEY, SMNVEV (reference sequence). The CDR3 extends over 13 amino acids.

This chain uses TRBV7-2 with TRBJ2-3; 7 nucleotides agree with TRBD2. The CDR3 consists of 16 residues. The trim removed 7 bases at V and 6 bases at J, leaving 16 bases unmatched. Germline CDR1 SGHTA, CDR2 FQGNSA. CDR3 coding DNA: TGTGCCAGCACGGAGCGGGGCGGGGGTTTGTCGGATACGCAGTATTTT. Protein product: CASTERGGGLSDTQYF.

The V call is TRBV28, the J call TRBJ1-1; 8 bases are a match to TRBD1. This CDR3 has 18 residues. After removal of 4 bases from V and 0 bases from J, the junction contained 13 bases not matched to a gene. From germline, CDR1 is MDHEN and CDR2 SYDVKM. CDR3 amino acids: CASSYTGGRGFLNTEAFF. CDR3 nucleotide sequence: TGTGCCAGCAGTTACACAGGGGGGCGCGGGTTCCTGAACACTGAAGCTTTCTTT.

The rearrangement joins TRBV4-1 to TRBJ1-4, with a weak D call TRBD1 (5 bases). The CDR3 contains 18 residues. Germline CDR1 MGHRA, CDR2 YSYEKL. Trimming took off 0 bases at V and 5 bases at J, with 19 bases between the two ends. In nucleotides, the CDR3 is TGCGCCAGCAGCCAAGATAGTGCCAGGGCGAGGCTGAATGAAAAACTGTTTTTT. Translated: CASSQDSARARLNEKLFF.

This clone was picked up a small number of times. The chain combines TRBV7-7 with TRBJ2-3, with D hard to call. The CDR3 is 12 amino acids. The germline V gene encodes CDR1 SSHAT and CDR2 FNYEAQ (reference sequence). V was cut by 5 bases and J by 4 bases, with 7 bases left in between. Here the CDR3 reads CASSPLSDTQYF. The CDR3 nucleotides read TGTGCCAGCAGCCCCCTATCAGATACGCAGTATTTT.

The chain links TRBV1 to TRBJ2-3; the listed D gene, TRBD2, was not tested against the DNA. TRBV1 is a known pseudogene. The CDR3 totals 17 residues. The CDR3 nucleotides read TGCACCAGCAGCCAAGTCTCCGGGACTAGCGGCACAGATACGCAGTATTTT. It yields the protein CTSSQVSGTSGTDTQYF.

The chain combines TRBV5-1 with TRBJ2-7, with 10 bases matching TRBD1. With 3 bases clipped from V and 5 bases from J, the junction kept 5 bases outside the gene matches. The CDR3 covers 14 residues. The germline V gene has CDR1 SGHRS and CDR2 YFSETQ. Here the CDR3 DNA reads TGCGCCAGCAGCTCTACCGGGACAGGGGACGAGCAGTACTTC. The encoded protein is CASSSTGTGDEQYF.

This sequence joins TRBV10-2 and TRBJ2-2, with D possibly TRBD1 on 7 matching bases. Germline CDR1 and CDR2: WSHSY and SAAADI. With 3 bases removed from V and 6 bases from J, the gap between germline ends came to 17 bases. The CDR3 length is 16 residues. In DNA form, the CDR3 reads TGCGCCAGCAGTGACATGCGGGACAGATCGTCCGGGGAGCTGTTTTTT. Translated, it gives CASSDMRDRSSGELFF.

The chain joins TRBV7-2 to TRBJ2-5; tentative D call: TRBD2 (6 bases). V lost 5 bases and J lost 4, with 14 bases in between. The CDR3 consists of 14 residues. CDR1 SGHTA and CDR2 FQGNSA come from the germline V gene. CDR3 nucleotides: TGTGCCAGCAGCGTTGCGGGAACCACAGAGACCCAGTACTTC. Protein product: CASSVAGTTETQYF.

CDR3 in amino acids: CASSELGQGYGYTF. The DNA for the CDR3 is TGTGCCAGCAGTGAACTGGGACAGGGTTACGGCTACACCTTC. This chain joins TRBV6-5 and TRBJ1-2; 9 bases are a match to TRBD1. Germline-derived CDR1 and CDR2 are MNHEY and SVGAGI. V lost 5 bases and J lost 8; bases outside the gene matches: 9. The CDR3 spans 14 residues.

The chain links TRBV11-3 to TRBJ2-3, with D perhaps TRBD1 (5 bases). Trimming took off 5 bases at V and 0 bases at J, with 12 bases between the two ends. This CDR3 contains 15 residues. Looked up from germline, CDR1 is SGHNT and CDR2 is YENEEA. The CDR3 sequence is CASSLGAGSTDTQYF. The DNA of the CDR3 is TGTGCCAGCAGCCTCGGTGCAGGGAGCACAGATACGCAGTATTTT.

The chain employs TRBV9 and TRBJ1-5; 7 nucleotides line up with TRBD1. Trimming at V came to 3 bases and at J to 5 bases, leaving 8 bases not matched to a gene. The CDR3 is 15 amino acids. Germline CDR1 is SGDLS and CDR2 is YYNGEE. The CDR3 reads CASSATGQDHQPQHF. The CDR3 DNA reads TGTGCCAGCAGCGCGACAGGGCAGGATCATCAGCCCCAGCATTTT.

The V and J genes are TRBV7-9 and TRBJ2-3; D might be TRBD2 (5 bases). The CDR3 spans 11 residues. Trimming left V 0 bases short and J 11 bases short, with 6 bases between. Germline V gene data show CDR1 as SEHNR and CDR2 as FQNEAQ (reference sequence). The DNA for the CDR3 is TGTGCCAGCAGCTTAGCGGACTGGCAGTATTTT. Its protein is CASSLADWQYF. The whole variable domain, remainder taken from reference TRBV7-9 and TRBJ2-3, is DTGVSQNPRHKITKRGQNVTFRCDPISEHNRLYWYRQTLGQGPEFLTYFQNEAQLEKSRLLSDRFSAERPKGSFSTLEIQRTEQGDSAMYLCASSLADWQYFGPGTRLTVL.

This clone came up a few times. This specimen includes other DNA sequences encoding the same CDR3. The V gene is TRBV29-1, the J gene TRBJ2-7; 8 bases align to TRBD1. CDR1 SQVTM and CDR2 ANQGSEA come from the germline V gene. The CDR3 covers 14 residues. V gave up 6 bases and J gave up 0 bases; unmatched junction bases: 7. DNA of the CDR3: TGCAGCGTCGACGGACAGGGTGGCTCCTACGAGCAGTACTTC. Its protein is CSVDGQGGSYEQYF.

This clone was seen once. CDR3 in amino acids: CAISEGILPDSGYTF. In nucleotides, the CDR3 is TGTGCCATCAGTGAGGGTATACTGCCAGACTCTGGCTACACCTTC. The V gene is TRBV10-3, the J gene TRBJ1-2; D remains unclear. In germline, CDR1 is ENHRY, CDR2 SYGVKD. CDR3 size: 15 residues. V was trimmed by 2 bases and J by 7 bases, leaving 17 bases between them.

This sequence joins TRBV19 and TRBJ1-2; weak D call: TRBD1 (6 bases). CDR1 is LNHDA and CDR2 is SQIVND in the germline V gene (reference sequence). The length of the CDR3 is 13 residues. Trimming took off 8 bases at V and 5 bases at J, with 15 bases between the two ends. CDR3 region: CASAPGQGYGYTF. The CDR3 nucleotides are TGTGCCAGTGCCCCGGGGCAGGGGTATGGCTACACCTTC.

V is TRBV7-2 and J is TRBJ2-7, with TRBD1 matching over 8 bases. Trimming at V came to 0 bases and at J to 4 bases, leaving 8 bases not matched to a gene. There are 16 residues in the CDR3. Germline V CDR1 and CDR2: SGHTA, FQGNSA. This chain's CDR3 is CASSLASQGANYEQYF. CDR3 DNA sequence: TGTGCCAGCAGCTTAGCTTCTCAGGGGGCAAATTACGAGCAGTACTTC. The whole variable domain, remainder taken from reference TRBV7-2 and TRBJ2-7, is GAGVSQSPSNKVTEKGKDVELRCDPISGHTALYWYRQSLGQGLEFLIYFQGNSAPDKSGLPSDRFSAERTGGSVSTLTIQRTQQEDSAVYLCASSLASQGANYEQYFGPGTRLTVT.

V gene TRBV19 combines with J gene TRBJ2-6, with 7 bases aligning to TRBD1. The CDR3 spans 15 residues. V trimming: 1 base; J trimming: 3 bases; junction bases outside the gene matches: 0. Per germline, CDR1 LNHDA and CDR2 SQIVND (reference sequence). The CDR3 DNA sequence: TGTGCCAGTAGTATAGCAGGGGGTGGGGCCAACGTCCTGACTTTC. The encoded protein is CASSIAGGGANVLTF.

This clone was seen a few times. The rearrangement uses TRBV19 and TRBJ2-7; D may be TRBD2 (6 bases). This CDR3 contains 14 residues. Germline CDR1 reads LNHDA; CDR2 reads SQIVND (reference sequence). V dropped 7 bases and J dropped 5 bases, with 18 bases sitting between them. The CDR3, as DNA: TGTGCCAGTACCCCTCAGGTAGGGGAGGACGAGCAGTACTTC. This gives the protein CASTPQVGEDEQYF.

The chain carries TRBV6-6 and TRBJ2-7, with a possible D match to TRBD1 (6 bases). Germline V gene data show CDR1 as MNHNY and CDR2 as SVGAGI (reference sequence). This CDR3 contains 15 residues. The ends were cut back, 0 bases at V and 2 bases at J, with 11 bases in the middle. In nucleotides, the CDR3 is TGTGCCAGCAGTTACTCGTCCAGGGGAACCTACGAGCAGTACTTC. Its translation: CASSYSSRGTYEQYF.

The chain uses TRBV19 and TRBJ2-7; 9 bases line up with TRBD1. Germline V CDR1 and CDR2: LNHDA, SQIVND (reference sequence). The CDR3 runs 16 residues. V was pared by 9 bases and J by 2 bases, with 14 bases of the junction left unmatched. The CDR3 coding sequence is TGTGCCAGGCATATGAGGGACAGGGTCCTTACCTACGAGCAGTACTTC. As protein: CARHMRDRVLTYEQYF. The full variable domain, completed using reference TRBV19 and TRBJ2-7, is DGGITQSPKYLFRKEGQNVTLSCEQNLNHDAMYWYRQDPGQGLRLIYYSQIVNDFQKGDIAEGYSVSREKKESFPLTVTSAQKNPTAFYLCARHMRDRVLTYEQYFGPGTRLTVT.

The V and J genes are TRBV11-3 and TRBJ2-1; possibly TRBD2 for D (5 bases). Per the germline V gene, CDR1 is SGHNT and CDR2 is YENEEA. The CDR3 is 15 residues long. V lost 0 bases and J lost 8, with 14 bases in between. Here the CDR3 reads CASSLEGLPGDEQFF. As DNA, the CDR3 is TGTGCCAGCAGCTTAGAAGGACTCCCGGGCGATGAGCAGTTCTTC.